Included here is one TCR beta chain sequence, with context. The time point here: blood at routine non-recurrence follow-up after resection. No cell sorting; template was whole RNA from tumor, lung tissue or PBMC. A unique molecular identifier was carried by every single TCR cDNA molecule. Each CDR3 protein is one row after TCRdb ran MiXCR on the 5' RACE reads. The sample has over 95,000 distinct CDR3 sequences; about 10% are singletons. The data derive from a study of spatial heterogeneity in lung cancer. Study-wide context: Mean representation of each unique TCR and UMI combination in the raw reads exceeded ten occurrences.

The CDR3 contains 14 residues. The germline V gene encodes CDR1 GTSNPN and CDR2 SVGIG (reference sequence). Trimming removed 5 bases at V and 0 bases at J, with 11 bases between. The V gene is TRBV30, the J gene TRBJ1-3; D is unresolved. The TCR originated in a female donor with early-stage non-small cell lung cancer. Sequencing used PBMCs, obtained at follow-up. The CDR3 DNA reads TGTGCCTGGGACCGGAGATCCTCTGGAAACACCATATATTTT. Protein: CAWDRRSSGNTIYF.